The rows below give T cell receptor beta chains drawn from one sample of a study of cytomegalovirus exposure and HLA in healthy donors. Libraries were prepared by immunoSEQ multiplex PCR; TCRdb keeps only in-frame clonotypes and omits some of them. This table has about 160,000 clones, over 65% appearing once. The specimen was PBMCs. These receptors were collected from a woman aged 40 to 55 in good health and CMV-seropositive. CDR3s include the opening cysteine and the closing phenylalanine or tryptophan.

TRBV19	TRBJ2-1	CASSARLPSSYNEQFF
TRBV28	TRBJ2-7	CASRQGSYEQYF
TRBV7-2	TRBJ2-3	CASSHPTLPGDGLDTQYF
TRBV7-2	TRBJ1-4	CASSLGPAGGAMGELFF
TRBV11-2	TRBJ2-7	CASSFNPGAYEQYF
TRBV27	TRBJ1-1	CASSLSGGTEAFF
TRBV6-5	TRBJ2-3	CASSYFTGASTDTQYF
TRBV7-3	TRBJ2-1	CASSLRSGSLAEQFF
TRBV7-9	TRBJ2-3	CASSLGLAVTDTQYF
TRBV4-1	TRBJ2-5	CASSQVVAGAGEETQYF
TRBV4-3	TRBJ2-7	CASSQDLNGGFYEQYF
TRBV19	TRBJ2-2	CASKRQGSTGELFF
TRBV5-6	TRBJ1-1	CASSQGGQPFTEAFF
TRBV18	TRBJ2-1	CASSPGGDAYNEQFF
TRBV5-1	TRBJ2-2	CASNGMGTGELFF
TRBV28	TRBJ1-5	CASSFHRGTNQPQHF
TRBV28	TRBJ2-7	CASRLSGSYEQYF
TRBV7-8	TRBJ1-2	CASSRDYYGYTF
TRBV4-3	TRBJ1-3	CASSQAGTNSGNTIYF
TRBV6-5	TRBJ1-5	CASRLQPGQPQHF
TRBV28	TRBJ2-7	CALASAGVYEQYF
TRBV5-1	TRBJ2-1	CASSSGAGNNEQFF
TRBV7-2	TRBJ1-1	CASSSGTEAFF
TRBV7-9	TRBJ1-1	CASSPGKNTEAFF
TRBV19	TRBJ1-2	CASSWGGSLGGYTF
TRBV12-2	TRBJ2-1	CASRSQQGADNEQFF
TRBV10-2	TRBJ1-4	CASSEPPVNEKLFF
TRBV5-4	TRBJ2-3	CASSLPNRGIGTDTQYF
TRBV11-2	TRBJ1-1	CASRATRGRTEAFF
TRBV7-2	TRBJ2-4	CASSLGLAGGRAKNIQYF
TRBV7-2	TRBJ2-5	CASSFSGETQYF
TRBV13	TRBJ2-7	CASSLVNASSYEQYF
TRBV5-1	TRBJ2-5	CASSYSGLEETQYF
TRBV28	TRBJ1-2	CASMDRGYGYTF
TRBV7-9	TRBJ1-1	CSSSHRENTEAFF
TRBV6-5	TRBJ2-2	CASSSTGTANTGELFF
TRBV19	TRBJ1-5	CASSIPGLSNQPQHF
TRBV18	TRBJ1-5	CASSPQGQGASQPQNF
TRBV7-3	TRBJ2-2	CASSLQGSTGELFF
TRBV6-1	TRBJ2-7	CASSETSGSAYEQYF
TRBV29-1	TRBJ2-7	CSVWTSGSTGEQYF
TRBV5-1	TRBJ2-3	CASSLGTITDTQYF